The present T cell receptor (beta chain) was sequenced within a study of control samples from healthy donors and cancer patients. Germline V gene sequence: CDR1 SEHNR, CDR2 FQNEAQ (reference sequence). Trimming cost V 5 bases and J 3 bases, with 16 bases left between them. There are 16 residues in the CDR3. The method was immunoSEQ multiplex PCR; TCRdb's version includes in-frame clones alone and lacks a portion of them. The data contain about 130,000 clones, 80% to 95% of them singletons. The sequence came from a man younger than 35 in good health. This sequence joins TRBV7-9 and TRBJ2-2; tentative D call: TRBD1 (6 bases). Input material: blood. The CDR3 protein is CASSTNRVEDTGELFF. In DNA form, the CDR3 reads TGTGCCAGCAGCACTAACAGGGTGGAGGACACCGGGGAGCTGTTTTTT.